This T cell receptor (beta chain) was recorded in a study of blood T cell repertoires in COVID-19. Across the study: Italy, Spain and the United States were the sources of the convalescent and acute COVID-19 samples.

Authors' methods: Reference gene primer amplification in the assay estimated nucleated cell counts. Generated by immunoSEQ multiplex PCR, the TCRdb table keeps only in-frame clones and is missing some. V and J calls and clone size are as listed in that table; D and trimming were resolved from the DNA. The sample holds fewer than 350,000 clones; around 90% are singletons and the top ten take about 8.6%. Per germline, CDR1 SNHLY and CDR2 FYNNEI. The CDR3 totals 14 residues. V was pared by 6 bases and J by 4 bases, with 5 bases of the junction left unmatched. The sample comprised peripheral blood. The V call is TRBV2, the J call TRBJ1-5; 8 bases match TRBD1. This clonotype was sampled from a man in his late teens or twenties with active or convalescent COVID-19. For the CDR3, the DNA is TGTGCCAGCAGCGTGGACAGGGCTAATCAGCCCCAGCATTTT. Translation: CASSVDRANQPQHF.